In this sample, the clone carrying this T cell receptor (beta chain) turned up once. Its antigen is unknown. The data derive from a study of shared clonotypes between healthy human individuals. CD45RO negativity and positive selection for CCR7 defined naive CD8 cells, a population that excluded terminally differentiated effector memory CD45RA+ cells. Donation came from healthy HIV-negative adults that had no recent acute infections or vaccinations. The study's findings and limits: What limited the represented genetic and exposure-history diversity was the small number of donors. The sole specimen, blood, was sampled, and tissue repertoires likely differ.

This table comes from immunoSEQ multiplex PCR, and its TCRdb copy is limited to in-frame clones, with some not included. The repertoire holds millions of clones, around 93% seen once, with roughly 1.7% in the top ten. The receptor was derived from a man aged 18 to 30 in good health. Some clones in this sample may be carry-over from other donors' samples. The specimen sequenced was naive CD8+ T cells from PBMCs.

CDR3 DNA: TGTGCCAGTAGTATAGATACTCTGTCGGGGACTAGCAGGGAGGTGACCCAGTACTTC. It codes for CASSIDTLSGTSREVTQYF. The rearrangement joins TRBV19 to TRBJ2-5; TRBD2 matches at 9 bases. Germline trimming cut 0 bases from V and 7 bases from J; bases unmatched to any gene: 18. CDR3 length: 19 residues. Germline V lookup: CDR1 LNHDA, CDR2 SQIVND (reference sequence).